The clone carrying this T cell receptor beta chain was seen once. The antigen remains undetermined. This record belongs to a study of OX40 agonist ivuxolimab in advanced cancers. Overall study findings and caveats: With doses of 0.1 to 3.0 mg/kg, CD4+ and CD8+ blood T cells had undergone clonal expansion by week 6.

TCRdb's table, derived via immunoSEQ multiplex PCR, lists solely in-frame clones and lacks some. The sample has roughly 79,000 clones; about 85% are singletons. Germline V gene sequence: CDR1 LNHNV, CDR2 YYDKDF (reference sequence). The length of the CDR3 is 17 residues. V lost 0 bases, J lost 4 bases, and 6 bases stayed unmatched. The V gene is TRBV15, the J gene TRBJ2-6; 7 nucleotides match TRBD1. The TCR was taken from an adult with an advanced solid tumor such as melanoma, head and neck, liver or kidney cancer. The input for sequencing was CD4+ or CD8+ T cells sorted from blood, taken in a trial of the OX40 agonist ivuxolimab. The CDR3 spells CATSRDGRGSGANVLTF. The DNA for the CDR3 is TGTGCCACCAGCAGAGATGGCAGGGGGTCGGGGGCCAACGTCCTGACTTTC. The variable domain in full, completed from reference TRBV15 and TRBJ2-6, reads DAMVIQNPRYQVTQFGKPVTLSCSQTLNHNVMYWYQQKSSQAPKLLFHYYDKDFNNEADTPDNFQSRRPNTSFCFLDIRSPGLGDTAMYLCATSRDGRGSGANVLTFGAGSRLTVL.